These 14 T cell receptor beta chains were all obtained from the same sample, sequenced in a study of blood T cell repertoires in COVID-19 (dated by TCRdb to about 2020). Library preparation used the immunoSEQ multiplex PCR assay. TCRdb mirrors the immuneACCESS table, restricted to in-frame sequences. Some clones are absent from its copies; in checked studies, under half trace to an unresolved V gene, and the reason for the others is unknown. Here the sample has some 380,000 clones; about 90% occur a single time. Of the sample, about 1.5% is held by the ten largest clones. The sequencing input was PBMCs or T cells enriched from blood (not recorded which). The receptor source for this set is a man aged 30 to 39 who had recovered from COVID-19.

V gene TRBV4-3 combines with J gene TRBJ2-1; 7 bases match TRBD1. This CDR3 comprises 16 residues. J was trimmed by 8 bases and V by 0 bases; bases with no gene match: 10. Germline lookup yields CDR1 LGHNA and CDR2 YSLEER. Here the CDR3 reads CASSQDLSTGLDEQFF. The CDR3 nucleotides are TGCGCCAGCAGCCAAGATCTATCGACAGGGCTGGATGAGCAGTTCTTC.

The chain is built from TRBV9 and TRBJ1-6; TRBD1 is a possible D gene (6 bases). V lost 3 bases and J 9 bases, leaving 22 bases between the germline ends. The germline V gene encodes CDR1 SGDLS and CDR2 YYNGEE. The CDR3 runs to 17 residues. The CDR3 sequence is CASSGSRGPSISSPLHF. The DNA of the CDR3 is TGTGCCAGCAGCGGATCCAGGGGCCCATCTATTAGTTCACCCCTCCACTTT. Supplemented by reference TRBV9 and TRBJ1-6, the full variable domain reads DSGVTQTPKHLITATGQRVTLRCSPRSGDLSVYWYQQSLDQGLQFLIQYYNGEERAKGNILERFSAQQFPDLHSELNLSSLELGDSALYFCASSGSRGPSISSPLHFGNGTRLTVT.

The V call is TRBV7-9, the J call TRBJ2-3; 8 positions match TRBD2. This CDR3 has 17 residues. In germline, CDR1 is SEHNR, CDR2 FQNEAQ (reference sequence). The J segment lost 1 base and the V segment lost 1 base, leaving 7 bases of the junction unmatched. The CDR3 sequence: CASSLGVSGDRTDTQYF. The CDR3 nucleotides read TGTGCCAGCAGCTTAGGGGTTAGCGGGGACCGCACAGATACGCAGTATTTT.

The chain recombines TRBV7-9 with TRBJ2-1, with a tentative D call TRBD1 (6 bases). Per the germline V gene, CDR1 is SEHNR and CDR2 is FQNEAQ (reference sequence). The CDR3 consists of 15 residues. Trimming shortened V by 1 base and J by 2 bases, and 9 bases separated the two germline ends. The CDR3 nucleotides read TGTGCCAGCAGCTTAGATCGACAGGCCTACAATGAGCAGTTCTTC. Amino acids: CASSLDRQAYNEQFF.

This clone appeared a few times. Within the sample, other DNA sequences also encode this same CDR3. This chain joins TRBV7-9 and TRBJ1-2; tentatively, D is TRBD1 (5 bases). CDR3 length equals 13 residues. The germline V and J ends were trimmed by 5 bases and 4 bases, with 11 bases remaining between them. Germline V CDR1 and CDR2: SEHNR, FQNEAQ (reference sequence). The CDR3 region is CASSLGGSYGYTF. The CDR3 coding sequence is TGTGCCAGCAGCCTCGGGGGGAGCTATGGCTACACCTTC.

The rearrangement uses TRBV5-1 and TRBJ2-5; 8 positions match TRBD1. CDR1 and CDR2 from the germline V gene are SGHRS and YFSETQ. V trimming: 3 bases; J trimming: 4 bases; junction bases outside the gene matches: 5. The CDR3 extends over 14 amino acids. CDR3 DNA sequence: TGCGCCAGCAGCTCGGGACAGGTAGGAGAGACCCAGTACTTC. This encodes CASSSGQVGETQYF.

The V call is TRBV5-6, the J call TRBJ2-2; no reliable D call. In germline, CDR1 is SGHDT, CDR2 YYEEEE. The V and J ends lost 0 bases and 6 bases respectively, with 9 bases between them. CDR3 length: 14 residues. CDR3: CASSLDYLSGELFF. CDR3 DNA: TGTGCCAGCAGCTTGGACTACCTCTCCGGGGAGCTGTTTTTT.

This clone showed up just once. This chain uses TRBV10-3 with TRBJ1-2; no clear D gene. Germline loops: CDR1 ENHRY, CDR2 SYGVKD. The CDR3 is 14 residues long. Trimming pared 1 base from V and 3 bases from J, leaving 9 bases between. The DNA for the CDR3 is TGTGCCATCAGTGAGTTCACAGCGGACTATGGCTACACCTTC. It is translated as CAISEFTADYGYTF.

This clone was recorded only once. This chain connects TRBV3-1 (or the pseudogene TRBV3-2) to TRBJ1-4; D ambiguous. The CDR3 sequence is 15 residues long. Trimming took 6 bases from V and 7 from J, leaving 18 bases between them. Germline-derived CDR1 and CDR2 are LGHDT and YNNKEL (reference sequence). CDR3 amino acids: CASSLRGDASEKLFF. The CDR3 DNA follows: TGTGCCAGCAGTCTACGAGGAGACGCTTCTGAAAAACTGTTTTTT.

The rearrangement joins TRBV2 to TRBJ1-2; TRBD1 is a possible D gene (6 bases). The CDR3 extends over 15 amino acids. Germline V lookup: CDR1 SNHLY, CDR2 FYNNEI. Trimming removed 6 bases from V and 2 bases from J, with 16 bases in between. As DNA, the CDR3 is TGTGCCAGCAGCCGACCCCGCGGACAGAACTATGGCTACACCTTC. This gives the protein CASSRPRGQNYGYTF.

V and J are TRBV19 and TRBJ1-5; no clear D gene. The V end was cut by 4 bases, the J end by 1 base, with 8 bases between. The germline gives CDR1 LNHDA, CDR2 SQIVND (reference sequence). The CDR3 runs 14 residues. Here the CDR3 reads CASSRERSNQPQHF. CDR3 DNA: TGTGCCAGTAGTAGGGAGAGGAGCAATCAGCCCCAGCATTTT.

This sequence joins TRBV28 and TRBJ1-4; D is uncertain. The V gene's germline CDR1 is MDHEN and CDR2 SYDVKM. V lost 5 bases, J lost 6 bases, and 16 bases lay in between. This CDR3 comprises 15 residues. The CDR3 DNA sequence: TGTGCCAGCAGTGCGAACGACATTGTCGATGAAAAACTGTTTTTT. Its translation is CASSANDIVDEKLFF.

This chain links TRBV6-5 with TRBJ1-2; D is unresolved. Trimming shortened V by 5 bases and J by 2 bases, and 15 bases separated the two germline ends. Germline V CDR1 and CDR2: MNHEY, SVGAGI. This CDR3 region has 15 residues. CDR3 DNA: TGTGCCAGCAGTCGAAACCGGGGAACAAACTATGGCTACACCTTC. Its translation: CASSRNRGTNYGYTF.

This clone appeared once. The V gene is TRBV30, the J gene TRBJ2-7; 7 bases are a match to TRBD2. Germline V gene sequence: CDR1 GTSNPN, CDR2 SVGIG (reference sequence). V shed 0 bases and J 2 bases; nucleotides not matched to a gene: 1. This CDR3 has 13 amino acids. The CDR3 region has the DNA TGTGCCTGGAGTGTCAGCGGGGCCTACGAGCAGTACTTC. Translation gives CAWSVSGAYEQYF.